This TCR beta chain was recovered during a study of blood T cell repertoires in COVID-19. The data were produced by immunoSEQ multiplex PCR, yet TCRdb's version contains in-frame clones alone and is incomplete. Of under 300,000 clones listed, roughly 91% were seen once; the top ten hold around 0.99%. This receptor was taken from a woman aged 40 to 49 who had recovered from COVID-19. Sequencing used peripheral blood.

CDR3 amino acids: CASSLGYSREENIQYF. Written as DNA, the CDR3 is TGTGCCAGCAGCTTAGGATACTCGCGGGAGGAAAACATTCAGTACTTC. The V call is TRBV7-8, the J call TRBJ2-4; 8 bases line up with TRBD2. There are 16 residues in the CDR3. Trimming took 1 base from V and 5 from J; bases not matched to a gene: 7. Germline values: CDR1 SGHVS, CDR2 FQNEAQ.